Shown below are 32 T cell receptor beta chains from a single sample sequenced in a study of shared clonotypes between healthy human individuals. Cells designated naive CD8 were CD45RO-negative and were positively selected for CCR7, with terminally differentiated effector memory CD45RA+ cells excluded. The assay was immunoSEQ multiplex PCR, and TCRdb's table has in-frame clones only and misses some. The profile shows some 2.1 million clones, over 85% of them singletons. Sequencing used naive CD8+ T cells from PBMCs. These receptors all come from a man younger than 30 in good health. Some clones in this sample may be carry-over from other donors' samples.

This clone was recorded only once. This rearrangement joins TRBV30 to TRBJ2-3; D is possibly TRBD1 (6 bases). Germline V gene data show CDR1 as GTSNPN and CDR2 as SVGIG (reference sequence). With 3 bases removed from V and 4 bases from J, the gap between germline ends came to 11 bases. The CDR3 is made up of 13 amino acids. The DNA of the CDR3 is TGTGCCTGGAGGTGGCAGGGGCCAGATACGCAGTATTTT. It yields the protein CAWRWQGPDTQYF.

The J gene is TRBJ1-3, the V gene TRBV9; 8 nucleotides align to TRBD1. V shed 3 bases, J shed 0 bases, and the junction held 8 bases outside the gene matches. The CDR3 loop spans 17 amino acids. Germline CDR1 and CDR2: SGDLS and YYNGEE. The chain's CDR3 is CASSATQGGYSGNTIYF. The DNA for the CDR3 is TGTGCCAGCAGCGCGACACAGGGGGGTTACTCTGGAAACACCATATATTTT. Using reference TRBV9 and TRBJ1-3 for the parts outside the CDR3, the full variable domain is DSGVTQTPKHLITATGQRVTLRCSPRSGDLSVYWYQQSLDQGLQFLIQYYNGEERAKGNILERFSAQQFPDLHSELNLSSLELGDSALYFCASSATQGGYSGNTIYFGEGSWLTVV.

The V gene is TRBV7-9, the J gene TRBJ1-2; D is undetermined. With 5 bases removed from V and 8 bases from J, the gap between germline ends came to 21 bases. The CDR3 length is 15 residues. The V gene's germline CDR1 is SEHNR and CDR2 FQNEAQ (reference sequence). CDR3 protein: CASSHQDRPTRGYTF. Written as DNA, the CDR3 is TGTGCCAGCAGCCATCAGGACCGTCCCACCCGAGGCTACACCTTC.

This rearrangement joins TRBV28 to TRBJ2-7; D perhaps matches TRBD1 (5 bases). Trimming stripped 2 bases from V and 6 bases from J, with 11 bases between. This CDR3 comprises 13 residues. From germline, CDR1 is MDHEN and CDR2 SYDVKM. The CDR3 here is CASSLGRATEQYF. The CDR3, as DNA: TGTGCCAGCAGTTTAGGCAGGGCCACCGAGCAGTACTTC.

This rearrangement joins TRBV7-2 to TRBJ2-7, with TRBD2 matching over 7 bases. J was trimmed by 5 bases and V by 1 base; bases with no gene match: 11. Germline loops: CDR1 SGHTA, CDR2 FQGNSA. The CDR3 consists of 16 residues. CDR3 sequence: CASSLGGGGALDEQYF. CDR3 sequence (DNA): TGTGCCAGCAGCTTAGGAGGCGGGGGTGCCTTAGACGAGCAGTACTTC.

The genes are TRBV27 and TRBJ2-5; D may correspond to TRBD1 or TRBD2 (6 bases each). In germline, CDR1 is MNHEY, CDR2 SMNVEV (reference sequence). Deletions cut 6 bases from V and 4 bases from J, with 24 bases between. This CDR3 is 17 amino acids long. CDR3 residues: CASSSLGLGGGVETQYF. The CDR3 DNA sequence: TGTGCCAGCAGCTCCCTAGGGCTCGGGGGCGGGGTAGAGACCCAGTACTTC.

The J gene is TRBJ2-1, the V gene TRBV19; 10 bases are a match to TRBD1. The CDR3 contains 17 residues. V was clipped by 3 bases and J by 1 base; unmatched bases: 6. CDR1 LNHDA and CDR2 SQIVND come from the germline V gene (reference sequence). The DNA of the CDR3 is TGTGCCAGTAGTATCGGGGACAGGGGTAGATCCTACAATGAGCAGTTCTTC. It specifies CASSIGDRGRSYNEQFF.

The J gene is TRBJ2-3, the V gene TRBV9; no definite D call. V lost 0 bases and J lost 4, with 15 bases in between. Germline lookup yields CDR1 SGDLS and CDR2 YYNGEE. The CDR3 runs 16 residues. The CDR3 reads CASSVDISPRPDTQYF. CDR3 in DNA: TGTGCCAGCAGCGTAGATATTAGTCCCAGACCAGATACGCAGTATTTT.

The rearrangement uses TRBV29-1 and TRBJ1-2, with TRBD1 as a possible D gene (5 bases). CDR3 length equals 16 residues. Germline assignment: CDR1 SQVTM and CDR2 ANQGSEA. The V end lost 5 bases, the J end lost 4 bases, and 23 bases lay between the germline ends. For the CDR3, the DNA is TGCAGCGTTCACTACGTTGGGACGGGCTTCAGCTATGGCTACACCTTC. Its protein product is CSVHYVGTGFSYGYTF.

The CDR3 sequence is CASTLAGVRSKNIQYF. CDR3 nucleotide sequence: TGCGCCAGCACCTTAGCGGGAGTACGTAGCAAAAACATTCAGTACTTC. The chain uses TRBV10-1 and TRBJ2-4, with TRBD2 matching over 9 bases. Germline V gives CDR1 WNHNN, CDR2 SYGVQD (reference sequence). The CDR3 is 16 amino acids. The J segment lost 3 bases and the V segment lost 7 bases, leaving 10 bases of the junction unmatched.

This clone was observed a handful of times. The CDR3 DNA sequence: TGTGCCAGCAGTGAAAAACCAGGAGGTGAAAAACTGTTTTTT. Amino acid sequence: CASSEKPGGEKLFF. V is TRBV9 and J is TRBJ1-4; D remains unclear. Looked up from germline, CDR1 is SGDLS and CDR2 is YYNGEE. The V gene lost 5 bases and the J gene lost 7 bases, with 15 bases spanning the gap. The CDR3 sequence is 14 residues long.

The chain has TRBV10-1 and TRBJ2-7, with D unclear. Deletions cut 9 bases from V and 0 bases from J, with 9 bases between. There are 12 residues in the CDR3. Germline V CDR1 and CDR2: WNHNN, SYGVQD (reference sequence). As DNA, the CDR3 is TGCGCCAGTGGACCGTCCTCCTACGAGCAGTACTTC. Its translation is CASGPSSYEQYF.

This sequence joins TRBV7-9 and TRBJ2-1; the D is unclear. The CDR3 consists of 12 residues. CDR1 and CDR2 (germline): SEHNR, FQNEAQ (reference sequence). Trimming removed 5 bases at V and 10 bases at J, with 12 bases between. DNA for the CDR3: TGTGCCAGCAGCCACCTAGGGCAGGAGCAGTTCTTC. It is translated as CASSHLGQEQFF.

V usage is TRBV27 and J usage is TRBJ2-6; no clear D. Trimming left V 3 bases short and J 0 bases short, with 6 bases between. There are 15 residues in the CDR3. Germline V gene data show CDR1 as MNHEY and CDR2 as SMNVEV (reference sequence). CDR3 DNA: TGTGCCAGCAGTTTGATCGGCTCTGGGGCCAACGTCCTGACTTTC. Protein sequence: CASSLIGSGANVLTF. Full variable domain (remainder filled in from reference TRBV27 and TRBJ2-6): EAQVTQNPRYLITVTGKKLTVTCSQNMNHEYMSWYRQDPGLGLRQIYYSMNVEVTDKGDVPEGYKVSRKEKRNFPLILESPSPNQTSLYFCASSLIGSGANVLTFGAGSRLTVL.

The genes are TRBV9 and TRBJ2-7, with 10 positions matching TRBD1. Per the germline V gene, CDR1 is SGDLS and CDR2 is YYNGEE. V was pared by 4 bases and J by 3 bases, with 7 bases of the junction left unmatched. The length of the CDR3 is 15 residues. The CDR3 nucleotides read TGTGCCAGCAGCCTTACGGACAGGGGGAACTACGAGCAGTACTTC. Amino acid sequence: CASSLTDRGNYEQYF. The full variable domain, its missing parts supplied by reference TRBV9 and TRBJ2-7, is DSGVTQTPKHLITATGQRVTLRCSPRSGDLSVYWYQQSLDQGLQFLIQYYNGEERAKGNILERFSAQQFPDLHSELNLSSLELGDSALYFCASSLTDRGNYEQYFGPGTRLTVT.

This chain connects TRBV6-1 to TRBJ2-5, with D hard to call. The germline gives CDR1 MNHNS, CDR2 SASEGT. The germline V and J ends were trimmed by 1 base and 3 bases, with 6 bases remaining between them. This CDR3 has 13 residues. For the CDR3, the DNA is TGTGCCAGCAGTGAAGAGGGAAAAGAGACCCAGTACTTC. As protein: CASSEEGKETQYF.

This chain connects TRBV27 to TRBJ2-3; TRBD1 matches 8 bases. The CDR3 length is 15 residues. V trimming: 3 bases; J trimming: 6 bases; junction bases outside the gene matches: 8. Germline V gene lookup returns CDR1 MNHEY and CDR2 SMNVEV (reference sequence). CDR3 coding DNA: TGTGCCAGCAGTTTTGGGCAGGGGGCCTTTGATACGCAGTATTTT. Its translation is CASSFGQGAFDTQYF.

This chain connects TRBV28 to TRBJ2-1, with unresolved D. CDR3 size: 12 residues. Germline assignment: CDR1 MDHEN and CDR2 SYDVKM. The V and J ends lost 0 bases and 5 bases respectively, with 2 bases between them. CDR3 region: CASSLWDNEQFF. Written as DNA, the CDR3 is TGTGCCAGCAGTTTATGGGACAATGAGCAGTTCTTC.

The V gene is TRBV7-2, the J gene TRBJ2-2; TRBD1 matches at 9 bases. The CDR3 has 16 amino acids. The germline V gene has CDR1 SGHTA and CDR2 FQGNSA. V lost 5 bases to trimming and J lost 4 bases; unmatched junction nucleotides: 8. As DNA, the CDR3 is TGTGCCAGCAGCCCTAGGACAGGGGAGAGCACCGGGGAGCTGTTTTTT. Translated: CASSPRTGESTGELFF.

This clone appeared once. The chain carries TRBV28 and TRBJ2-3; maybe TRBD2 (5 bases). The CDR3 spans 16 residues. From germline, CDR1 is MDHEN and CDR2 SYDVKM. Trimming shortened V by 6 bases and J by 1 base, and 17 bases separated the two germline ends. DNA of the CDR3: TGTGCCAGCAGGCTCTTTGGAGGCCGCGGCACAGATACGCAGTATTTT. Translated: CASRLFGGRGTDTQYF.

This chain uses TRBV29-1 with TRBJ2-6, with D uncertain. The ends were cut back, 1 base at V and 3 bases at J, with 4 bases in the middle. This CDR3 contains 13 residues. Germline CDR1 reads SQVTM; CDR2 reads ANQGSEA. The CDR3 DNA sequence: TGCAGCGTTGAAGGTCTTGGGGCCAACGTCCTGACTTTC. Protein sequence: CSVEGLGANVLTF.

This clone was seen once. The chain uses TRBV6-5 and TRBJ2-5; TRBD2 agrees at 7 bases. J lost 2 bases, V lost 3 bases, and 9 bases had no gene match. The CDR3 spans 16 residues. The germline V gene encodes CDR1 MNHEY and CDR2 SVGAGI. The CDR3 DNA is TGTGCCAGCAGTTATAAAAGGACGGGAGGACAAGAGACCCAGTACTTC. It specifies CASSYKRTGGQETQYF.

The chain employs TRBV19 and TRBJ1-5; D call uncertain. The V gene's germline CDR1 is LNHDA and CDR2 SQIVND (reference sequence). The CDR3 loop spans 17 amino acids. V gave up 6 bases and J gave up 1 base, with 19 bases separating them. This CDR3 reads CASRLTRASRSNQPQHF. The CDR3 coding sequence is TGTGCCAGTAGACTCACCCGGGCCAGCCGGAGCAATCAGCCCCAGCATTTT.

This chain uses TRBV6-5 with TRBJ2-7; the match to TRBD1 covers 7 bases. J lost 4 bases, V lost 10 bases, and 7 bases had no gene match. Looked up from germline, CDR1 is MNHEY and CDR2 is SVGAGI. The CDR3 contains 12 residues. The CDR3 bases are TGTGCCACCTCGGGACAGCCTTACGAGCAGTACTTC. Encoded protein: CATSGQPYEQYF.

This chain uses TRBV19 with TRBJ1-5; a possible D gene is TRBD1 (6 bases). The V gene lost 5 bases and the J gene lost 4 bases, with 15 bases spanning the gap. Germline V gene sequence: CDR1 LNHDA, CDR2 SQIVND (reference sequence). The CDR3 contains 15 residues. CDR3 nucleotides: TGTGCCAGTAGTCCAACAGGGTTACTAAATCAGCCCCAGCATTTT. This gives the protein CASSPTGLLNQPQHF.

This sequence joins TRBV4-1 and TRBJ2-2; D not certain. There are 14 residues in the CDR3. The V gene lost 1 base and the J gene lost 7 bases, with 10 bases spanning the gap. In germline, CDR1 is MGHRA, CDR2 YSYEKL. CDR3 amino acids: CASSQGRAFGELFF. CDR3 sequence (DNA): TGCGCCAGCAGCCAAGGCCGGGCCTTCGGGGAGCTGTTTTTT.

The CDR3 nucleotides read TGTGCCAGCAGCCACAGACATGGCCTGTACAATGAGCAGTTCTTC. Protein product: CASSHRHGLYNEQFF. The chain combines TRBV14 with TRBJ2-1, with unresolved D. This CDR3 has 15 amino acids. CDR1 is SGHDN, CDR2 FVKESK, per germline. Between the trimmed V and J ends, which lost 3 bases and 4 bases, there was a span of 13 bases. Combining the CDR3 with reference TRBV14 and TRBJ2-1 gives the whole variable domain EAGVTQFPSHSVIEKGQTVTLRCDPISGHDNLYWYRRVMGKEIKFLLHFVKESKQDESGMPNNRFLAERTGGTYSTLKVQPAELEDSGVYFCASSHRHGLYNEQFFGPGTRLTVL.

V gene TRBV19 combines with J gene TRBJ2-7; D is undetermined. V lost 3 bases, J lost 2 bases, and 14 bases lay in between. This CDR3 spans 15 amino acids. Germline loops: CDR1 LNHDA, CDR2 SQIVND (reference sequence). This CDR3 is CASSITQTAAYEQYF. The CDR3 nucleotides are TGTGCCAGTAGTATCACCCAAACGGCCGCCTACGAGCAGTACTTC.

This sequence joins TRBV30 and TRBJ2-2, with D possibly TRBD2 on 6 matching bases. The V end lost 4 bases, the J end lost 1 base, and 16 bases lay between the germline ends. Germline-derived CDR1 and CDR2 are GTSNPN and SVGIG (reference sequence). This CDR3 region has 16 residues. In DNA, the CDR3 is TGTGCCTGGACCCCCCTAGCGCTCTTGAACACCGGGGAGCTGTTTTTT. It codes for CAWTPLALLNTGELFF.

This chain joins TRBV27 and TRBJ1-2; D gene ambiguous. The CDR3 contains 12 residues. V was cut by 4 bases and J by 3 bases, with 6 bases left in between. Germline values: CDR1 MNHEY, CDR2 SMNVEV (reference sequence). CDR3 DNA sequence: TGTGCCAGCAGTTCACATGACTATGGCTACACCTTC. Amino acid sequence: CASSSHDYGYTF.

The chain recombines TRBV27 with TRBJ1-2; 9 positions agree with TRBD1. CDR3 size: 17 residues. CDR1 and CDR2 from the germline V gene are MNHEY and SMNVEV (reference sequence). V shed 2 bases, J shed 6 bases, and the junction held 13 bases outside the gene matches. The CDR3 sequence is CASSLNFRYRGLDGYTF. CDR3 coding DNA: TGTGCCAGCAGTTTAAATTTCCGGTACAGGGGGCTCGATGGCTACACCTTC.

This clone was observed a single time. V is TRBV2 and J is TRBJ2-6; 9 bases line up with TRBD1. The CDR3 loop spans 17 amino acids. V shed 6 bases, J shed 1 base, and the junction held 7 bases outside the gene matches. CDR1 is SNHLY, CDR2 FYNNEI, per germline. The CDR3 nucleotides read TGTGCCAGCAGATTCACCGGGACAGGGTCTGGGGCCAACGTCCTGACTTTC. Amino acid sequence: CASRFTGTGSGANVLTF. Complete variable domain (other parts from reference TRBV2 and TRBJ2-6): EPEVTQTPSHQVTQMGQEVILRCVPISNHLYFYWYRQILGQKVEFLVSFYNNEISEKSEIFDDQFSVERPDGSNFTLKIRSTKLEDSAMYFCASRFTGTGSGANVLTFGAGSRLTVL.